This entry lists 15 T cell receptor beta chains sequenced from one sample in a study of OX40 agonist ivuxolimab in advanced cancers. Sequencing was performed with immunoSEQ multiplex PCR; in TCRdb, only in-frame clones are kept and a portion is missing. The top ten hold roughly 0.3% of the sample, which has approximately 89,000 clones, about 88% seen once. The material sequenced was CD4+ or CD8+ T cells sorted from blood, taken in a trial of the OX40 agonist ivuxolimab. These receptors were collected from an adult with an advanced solid tumor such as melanoma, head and neck, liver or kidney cancer.

V usage is TRBV28 and J usage is TRBJ2-3; D is undetermined. Trimming shortened V by 6 bases and J by 0 bases, and 7 bases separated the two germline ends. CDR3 length: 13 amino acids. CDR1 is MDHEN, CDR2 SYDVKM, per germline. Written as DNA, the CDR3 is TGTGCCAGCAGGACCTTTAGCACAGATACGCAGTATTTT. Translating gives CASRTFSTDTQYF.

CDR3 bases: TGTGCCAGCAGCTACGACGGCCCGGCTGAAGCTTTCTTT. Translation: CASSYDGPAEAFF. J is TRBJ1-1 and V is TRBV6-1; D gene ambiguous. The germline V gene encodes CDR1 MNHNS and CDR2 SASEGT. The CDR3 runs to 13 residues. Deletions cut 6 bases from V and 6 bases from J, with 14 bases between.

This clone occurred a few times. This chain links TRBV11-1 with TRBJ1-1; D uncertain. The V gene lost 6 bases and the J gene lost 1 base, with 12 bases spanning the gap. This CDR3 contains 14 residues. Germline V gives CDR1 SGHAT, CDR2 FQDESV (reference sequence). The CDR3 region is CASSYSGWNTEAFF. The CDR3 DNA reads TGTGCCAGCAGTTACAGCGGATGGAACACTGAAGCTTTCTTT. The variable domain in full, completed from reference TRBV11-1 and TRBJ1-1, reads EAEVAQSPRYKITEKSQAVAFWCDPISGHATLYWYRQILGQGPELLVQFQDESVVDDSQLPKDRFSAERLKGVDSTLKIQPAELGDSAMYLCASSYSGWNTEAFFGQGTRLTVV.

V usage is TRBV7-2 and J usage is TRBJ1-1; possible D gene TRBD1, 5 bases. The germline V and J ends were trimmed by 7 bases and 6 bases, with 21 bases remaining between them. This CDR3 is built from 15 residues. Looked up from germline, CDR1 is SGHTA and CDR2 is FQGNSA. The CDR3 DNA is TGTGCCAGCATCAGTTTTCCTCCAGGGTCCCCTGAAGCTTTCTTT. It codes for CASISFPPGSPEAFF.

J is TRBJ1-1 and V is TRBV7-8; D unclear. Germline V CDR1 and CDR2: SGHVS, FQNEAQ. This CDR3 contains 13 residues. V lost 1 base, J lost 1 base, and 4 bases lay in between. Here the CDR3 DNA reads TGTGCCAGCAGCTTAGATAAGAACACTGAAGCTTTCTTT. The encoded protein is CASSLDKNTEAFF.

The chain links TRBV2 to TRBJ2-2; 12 bases are a match to TRBD1. The CDR3 has 15 residues. The V segment lost 6 bases and the J segment 7 bases; nucleotides outside the gene matches: 6. CDR1 is SNHLY, CDR2 FYNNEI, per germline. CDR3 in DNA: TGTGCCAGCAGCGGGACAGGGGGCCCCCACGGGGAGCTGTTTTTT. It codes for CASSGTGGPHGELFF.

CDR3: CASVAGVSSYNEQFF. The CDR3 coding sequence is TGTGCCAGCGTAGCGGGGGTGAGCTCCTACAATGAGCAGTTCTTC. The V call is TRBV2, the J call TRBJ2-1, with 9 bases aligning to TRBD2. This CDR3 comprises 15 residues. Trimming at V came to 8 bases and at J to 0 bases, leaving 5 bases not matched to a gene. CDR1 and CDR2 (germline): SNHLY, FYNNEI. Supplemented by reference TRBV2 and TRBJ2-1, the full variable domain reads EPEVTQTPSHQVTQMGQEVILRCVPISNHLYFYWYRQILGQKVEFLVSFYNNEISEKSEIFDDQFSVERPDGSNFTLKIRSTKLEDSAMYFCASVAGVSSYNEQFFGPGTRLTVL.

This chain joins TRBV28 and TRBJ1-4; tentative D call: TRBD1 (5 bases). Trimming removed 8 bases from V and 8 bases from J, with 21 bases in between. CDR1 and CDR2 (germline): MDHEN, SYDVKM. The CDR3 is 15 residues long. The CDR3 spells CASLPPGNRQEKLFF. DNA of the CDR3: TGTGCCAGCCTACCGCCCGGCAATAGACAGGAAAAACTGTTTTTT.

This chain links TRBV29-1 with TRBJ2-5, with D possibly matching TRBD2 (5 bases). The germline CDR1 and CDR2 sequences are SQVTM and ANQGSEA. This CDR3 is built from 13 residues. V was cut by 4 bases and J by 1 base, with 10 bases left in between. The CDR3 DNA reads TGCAGCGTTGGCGCGGGTGGCCAAGAGACCCAGTACTTC. Its protein is CSVGAGGQETQYF. Based on the CDR3 plus reference TRBV29-1 and TRBJ2-5, the full variable domain is SAVISQKPSRDICQRGTSLTIQCQVDSQVTMMFWYRQQPGQSLTLIATANQGSEATYESGFVIDKFPISRPNLTFSTLTVSNMSPEDSSIYLCSVGAGGQETQYFGPGTRLLVL.

The V gene is TRBV6-1, the J gene TRBJ1-5, with D unclear. Germline V gene data show CDR1 as MNHNS and CDR2 as SASEGT. The V end lost 8 bases, the J end lost 3 bases, and 14 bases lay between the germline ends. The CDR3 loop spans 14 amino acids. The CDR3 is CASCGPTTNQPQHF. CDR3 coding DNA: TGTGCCAGCTGTGGCCCTACAACCAATCAGCCCCAGCATTTT.

This clone has just a few counts. This chain links TRBV5-5 with TRBJ2-5, with D unresolved. CDR1 is SGHKS, CDR2 YYEKEE, per germline (reference sequence). This CDR3 comprises 14 residues. V gave up 6 bases and J gave up 1 base, with 13 bases separating them. The CDR3 is CASTLDTVQETQYF. Written as DNA, the CDR3 is TGTGCCAGCACCCTCGACACGGTCCAAGAGACCCAGTACTTC. Full variable domain (remainder filled in from reference TRBV5-5 and TRBJ2-5): DAGVTQSPTHLIKTRGQQVTLRCSPISGHKSVSWYQQVLGQGPQFIFQYYEKEERGRGNFPDRFSARQFPNYSSELNVNALLLGDSALYLCASTLDTVQETQYFGPGTRLLVL.

This chain joins TRBV13 and TRBJ2-7; 9 bases match TRBD2. The J segment lost 1 base and the V segment lost 3 bases, leaving 1 base of the junction unmatched. CDR1 and CDR2 from the germline V gene are PRHDT and FYEKMQ (reference sequence). This CDR3 has 14 amino acids. CDR3 DNA sequence: TGTGCCAGCAGCTTTAGCGGGGGTTCCTACGAGCAGTACTTC. Translated, it gives CASSFSGGSYEQYF. The variable domain in full, completed from reference TRBV13 and TRBJ2-7, reads AAGVIQSPRHLIKEKRETATLKCYPIPRHDTVYWYQQGPGQDPQFLISFYEKMQSDKGSIPDRFSAQQFSDYHSELNMSSLELGDSALYFCASSFSGGSYEQYFGPGTRLTVT.

This chain joins TRBV6-5 and TRBJ1-2, with D unclear. The V gene's germline CDR1 is MNHEY and CDR2 SVGAGI. The CDR3 covers 15 residues. The V gene lost 0 bases and the J gene lost 5 bases, with 13 bases spanning the gap. CDR3 sequence: CASSYSAGNFYGYTF. The CDR3 DNA reads TGTGCCAGCAGTTACTCCGCAGGCAATTTTTATGGCTACACCTTC.

This CDR3 is CASAESVGGYTF. The CDR3 DNA reads TGTGCCAGCGCCGAGTCAGTCGGGGGCTACACCTTC. V is TRBV2 and J is TRBJ1-2; no reliable D call. The CDR3 runs 12 residues. Trimming removed 8 bases at V and 8 bases at J, with 15 bases between. In germline, CDR1 is SNHLY, CDR2 FYNNEI.

The V call is TRBV29-1, the J call TRBJ2-2; TRBD2 agrees at 7 bases. Germline trimming cut 2 bases from V and 13 bases from J; bases unmatched to any gene: 10. Looked up from germline, CDR1 is SQVTM and CDR2 is ANQGSEA. The CDR3 contains 13 residues. This CDR3 is CSVETSGTHRLFF. CDR3 nucleotide sequence: TGCAGCGTTGAAACGAGCGGGACCCATAGGCTGTTTTTT.